This is a list of T cell receptor beta chains from one sample in a study of CD8+ T cells in alopecia areata. Generated by immunoSEQ multiplex PCR, the TCRdb table keeps only in-frame clones and is missing some. The sample carries 150,000 to 200,000 clones, around 54% recorded once. The specimen was CD4+ T cells sorted from blood. The receptors stem from a human donor in good health. CDR3s include the opening cysteine and the closing phenylalanine or tryptophan. D genes are given only for firm matches. A row's size may be missing; if present it is once, few, many or a size class.

clone_size,d_call,j_call,v_call,cdr3_aa,cdr3_nt
.,.,TRBJ1-1,TRBV6-5,CASSSEGRRGGEAFF,TGTGCCAGCAGTTCAGAGGGACGGCGGGGGGGTGAAGCTTTCTTT
few,.,TRBJ2-5,TRBV7-2,CASSPDPGRLETQYF,TGTGCCAGCAGCCCCGACCCAGGGCGTCTGGAGACCCAGTACTTC
.,TRBD2,TRBJ2-1,TRBV29-1,CSVLRGGRENEQFF,TGCAGCGTCCTCAGAGGTGGGAGGGAAAATGAGCAGTTCTTC
few,.,TRBJ2-1,TRBV10-3,CAISDRMTYNEQFF,TGTGCCATCAGTGATCGGATGACCTACAATGAGCAGTTCTTC
.,.,TRBJ2-3,TRBV6-6,CASNGPGSTQYF,TGTGCCAGCAACGGACCGGGGTCTACGCAGTATTTT
.,.,TRBJ1-5,TRBV19,CASKKPGHRNQPQHF,TGTGCCAGTAAAAAGCCAGGACACCGCAATCAGCCCCAGCATTTT
once,.,TRBJ2-7,TRBV29-1,CSVTSSYEQYF,TGCAGCGTTACTTCTTCCTACGAGCAGTACTTC
.,.,TRBJ1-2,TRBV19,CASSRGTVEGYTF,TGTGCCAGTAGCCGTGGGACTGTTGAGGGCTACACCTTC
.,TRBD2,TRBJ2-7,TRBV15,CATSWGGEQYF,TGTGCCACCAGTTGGGGGGGTGAGCAGTACTTC
.,.,TRBJ2-7,TRBV29-1,CSVSRGRGSYEQYF,TGCAGCGTGAGTCGTGGAAGAGGGTCCTACGAGCAGTACTTC
.,TRBD2,TRBJ2-5,TRBV4-2,CASSQEGTAGVETQYF,TGTGCCAGCAGCCAGGAAGGGACTGCGGGGGTTGAGACCCAGTACTTC
.,.,TRBJ2-3,TRBV29-1,CSVPPKSGSTDTQYF,TGCAGCGTTCCCCCAAAGTCAGGGAGCACAGATACGCAGTATTTT
.,.,TRBJ1-2,TRBV30,CAWSERSGYTF,TGTGCCTGGAGTGAGCGGTCGGGCTACACCTTC
few,TRBD2,TRBJ2-7,TRBV25-1,CASSDAGVGSYEQYF,TGTGCCAGCAGTGATGCGGGAGTGGGTTCCTACGAGCAGTACTTC
few,.,TRBJ1-5,TRBV7-9,CASSQQEFQPQHF,TGTGCCAGCAGCCAACAGGAGTTTCAGCCCCAGCATTTT
.,.,TRBJ1-1,TRBV30,CAWRKPGRRTEAFF,TGTGCCTGGAGAAAACCAGGCCGGCGCACTGAAGCTTTCTTT
.,.,TRBJ2-2,TRBV6-5,CASSKQTGNTGELFF,TGTGCCAGCAGCAAACAAACAGGGAACACCGGGGAGCTGTTTTTT
.,TRBD1,TRBJ1-1,TRBV30,CAWVGQPATEAFF,TGTGCCTGGGTGGGACAGCCGGCCACTGAAGCTTTCTTT
few,TRBD1,TRBJ1-1,TRBV9,CASSSGTGITEAFF,TGTGCCAGCAGCTCGGGGACAGGGATAACTGAAGCTTTCTTT